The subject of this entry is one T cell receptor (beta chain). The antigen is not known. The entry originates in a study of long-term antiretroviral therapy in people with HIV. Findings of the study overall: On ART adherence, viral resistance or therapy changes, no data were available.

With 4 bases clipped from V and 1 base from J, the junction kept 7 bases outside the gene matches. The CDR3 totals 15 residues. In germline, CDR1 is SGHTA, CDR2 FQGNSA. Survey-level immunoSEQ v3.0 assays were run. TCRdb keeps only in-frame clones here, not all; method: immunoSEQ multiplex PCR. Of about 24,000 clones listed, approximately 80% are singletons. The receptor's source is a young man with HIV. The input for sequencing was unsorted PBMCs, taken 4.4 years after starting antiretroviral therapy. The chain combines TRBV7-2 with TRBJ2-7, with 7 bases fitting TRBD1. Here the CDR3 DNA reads TGTGCCAGCAGCTCGAGGGACAGTCAGTCCTACGAGCAGTACTTC. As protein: CASSSRDSQSYEQYF.